The rows below give T cell receptor beta chains drawn from one sample of a study of blood T cells in healthy people across ages. One entry per CDR3 protein, called by TCRdb with MiXCR from the 5' RACE reads. The sample has 1.2 million to 1.5 million distinct CDR3 sequences, 40% to 50% seen once. The sequenced sample was blood. These receptor sequences come from a woman under 30 in good health. Both conserved end residues are part of each CDR3. The D gene is left open where the match is weak. Size tells how often a clone was seen (once, few, many) or the class of an expanded clone, and some rows leave it out.

TRBJ2-1 TRBV11-2 few - CASSSPYGVHEQFF TGTGCCAGCAGCTCCCCTTATGGGGTCCATGAGCAGTTCTTC
TRBJ1-2 TRBV20-1 few - CSARDFQAGGYTF TGCAGTGCTAGAGATTTCCAGGCCGGTGGCTACACCTTC
TRBJ2-4 TRBV9 few - CASSVGVQGGKNIQYF TGTGCCAGCAGCGTAGGCGTGCAGGGAGGCAAAAACATTCAGTACTTC
TRBJ1-1 TRBV3-1 - - CASSQGDGSLNTEAFF TGTGCCAGCAGCCAAGGGGACGGGTCCCTGAACACTGAAGCTTTCTTT
TRBJ2-5 TRBV4-2 - TRBD2 CASAIGTSGQETQYF TGTGCCAGCGCCATTGGGACTAGCGGTCAAGAGACCCAGTACTTC
TRBJ2-7 TRBV7-9 once - CALKGGTYNEQYF TGTGCCCTCAAAGGGGGTACCTACAATGAGCAGTACTTC
TRBJ2-5 TRBV20-1 once TRBD2 CSARRREGQETQYF TGCAGTGCTAGACGGCGGGAGGGCCAAGAGACCCAGTACTTC
TRBJ2-3 TRBV5-1 few TRBD1 CASSEGTGGADTQYF TGCGCCAGCAGCGAAGGGACAGGGGGTGCGGATACGCAGTATTTT
TRBJ2-5 TRBV9 few TRBD1 CASSVEDRGLEETQYF TGTGCCAGCAGCGTAGAGGACAGGGGGCTTGAAGAGACCCAGTACTTC
TRBJ2-7 TRBV6-6 few - CASSSELAREQYF TGTGCCAGCAGTTCCGAACTAGCCCGCGAGCAGTACTTC
TRBJ2-6 TRBV9 few - CASSVGGTGANVLTF TGTGCCAGCAGCGTAGGAGGGACTGGGGCCAACGTCCTGACTTTC
TRBJ1-2 TRBV6-1 - TRBD1 CAGTQGAGGYTF TGTGCCGGAACACAGGGGGCGGGAGGCTACACCTTC
TRBJ2-5 TRBV20-1 few TRBD2 CSASVWAGSGAETQYF TGCAGTGCTTCCGTCTGGGCTGGTAGCGGGGCAGAGACCCAGTACTTC
TRBJ1-2 TRBV12-3/TRBV12-4 few TRBD1 CASSWGRTGPGGYTF TGTGCCAGCAGCTGGGGTAGGACAGGGCCGGGAGGCTACACCTTC
TRBJ2-4 TRBV20-1 few - CSASNSRGIQYF TGCAGTGCTAGTAACTCACGGGGCATTCAGTACTTC
TRBJ2-1 TRBV28 - - CASSLIKTEQFF TGTGCCAGCAGTTTGATTAAGACAGAGCAGTTCTTC
TRBJ1-1 TRBV20-1 - TRBD1 CSARDWGTGPEAFF TGCAGTGCTAGAGATTGGGGGACAGGGCCTGAAGCTTTCTTT
TRBJ2-7 TRBV6-2/TRBV6-3 - TRBD2 CASRRVAGYEQYF TGTGCCAGCAGGAGGGTAGCGGGGTACGAGCAGTACTTC
TRBJ1-1 TRBV4-1 few - CASSQVGGGVLAFF TGCGCCAGCAGCCAAGTGGGCGGCGGGGTATTGGCTTTCTTT
TRBJ2-1 TRBV6-4 - TRBD1 CASSSGTGDYEQFF TGTGCCAGCTCATCCGGGACAGGGGACTATGAGCAGTTCTTC
TRBJ2-3 TRBV29-1 few TRBD2 CSGEGGLAGPPDTQYF TGCAGCGGCGAAGGGGGGCTAGCGGGGCCCCCGGATACGCAGTATTTT
TRBJ1-2 TRBV4-1 - - CASSRQAWDWTDGYTF TGCGCCAGCAGTCGACAAGCCTGGGACTGGACGGATGGCTACACCTTC
TRBJ2-5 TRBV7-9 few - CASSFAAAKETQYF TGTGCCAGCAGCTTTGCAGCGGCCAAAGAGACCCAGTACTTC
TRBJ2-3 TRBV20-1 few - CSARGLTSTDTQYF TGCAGTGCTAGGGGCCTAACTAGCACAGATACGCAGTATTTT
TRBJ1-2 TRBV4-1 - TRBD1 CASTRTGGTYGYTF TGCGCCAGCACTCGGACAGGGGGGACCTATGGCTACACCTTC
TRBJ1-1 TRBV6-2/TRBV6-3 - - CASGYTENTEAFF TGTGCCAGCGGATATACAGAGAACACTGAAGCTTTCTTT
TRBJ2-3 TRBV12-3/TRBV12-4 - - CASSHRRGATDTQYF TGTGCCAGCAGCCATCGCAGGGGGGCCACAGATACGCAGTATTTT
TRBJ1-3 TRBV19 few - CASRQGSSGNTIYF TGTGCCAGTCGCCAGGGGAGCTCTGGAAACACCATATATTTT
TRBJ2-7 TRBV20-1 - TRBD2 CSARDPSGRYEQYF TGCAGTGCTAGAGATCCTAGCGGGAGGTACGAGCAGTACTTC
TRBJ2-5 TRBV5-1 - - CASQVGQTKETQYF TGCGCCAGTCAAGTAGGACAGACGAAAGAGACCCAGTACTTC
TRBJ1-2 TRBV10-3 - - CAISEGSWASGYTF TGTGCCATCAGTGAGGGGTCTTGGGCAAGTGGCTACACCTTC
TRBJ2-7 TRBV20-1 - - CSAGSLGHLWGEQYF TGCAGTGCAGGGTCCCTTGGACATCTATGGGGCGAGCAGTACTTC
TRBJ2-7 TRBV20-1 once TRBD2 CSARGDETSGGYEQYF TGCAGTGCTAGAGGTGACGAGACTAGCGGGGGCTACGAGCAGTACTTC
TRBJ2-1 TRBV7-3 few TRBD1 CASSLRDSKYNEQFF TGTGCCAGCAGCCTCCGGGACAGCAAATACAATGAGCAGTTCTTC
TRBJ2-5 TRBV5-1 few - CASSSFPGAETQYF TGCGCCAGCAGCTCATTCCCCGGGGCAGAGACCCAGTACTTC
TRBJ2-7 TRBV20-1 - - CSAPSALSSYEQYF TGCAGTGCCCCTAGCGCCTTGAGCTCCTACGAGCAGTACTTC
TRBJ1-2 TRBV19 few - CASSILGYGYTF TGTGCCAGTAGTATCCTGGGTTATGGCTACACCTTC
TRBJ2-1 TRBV3-1 many - CASSQDPGPRNEQFF TGTGCCAGCAGCCAAGATCCAGGCCCGCGCAATGAGCAGTTCTTC
TRBJ2-1 TRBV29-1 few - CSVGVLGDEQFF TGCAGCGTGGGCGTGTTGGGGGATGAGCAGTTCTTC
TRBJ2-5 TRBV20-1 many - CSAREPRTVYQETQYF TGCAGTGCTAGAGAGCCCCGGACGGTGTACCAAGAGACCCAGTACTTC
TRBJ2-5 TRBV6-5 once - CASLKGGTQYF TGTGCCAGCCTCAAAGGGGGGACCCAGTACTTC
TRBJ1-1 TRBV11-2 - - CASSLVGQLNTEAFF TGTGCCAGCAGCTTAGTTGGGCAGCTAAACACTGAAGCTTTCTTT
TRBJ1-1 TRBV25-1 - TRBD1 CASSAWEGAPEAFF TGTGCCAGCAGTGCCTGGGAGGGGGCGCCTGAAGCTTTCTTT
TRBJ1-2 TRBV20-1 few - CSVIWLGLNYGYTF TGCAGTGTAATTTGGCTGGGATTAAACTATGGCTACACCTTC
TRBJ1-1 TRBV5-1 - - CASSRDLEGLAFF TGCGCCAGCAGCCGCGACCTTGAGGGCTTAGCTTTCTTT
TRBJ1-2 TRBV6-6 many - CASFGVYGYTF TGTGCCAGCTTCGGGGTTTATGGCTACACCTTC
TRBJ1-1 TRBV13 few - CASSSPDGSPEAFF TGTGCCAGCAGCTCCCCAGACGGTTCCCCTGAAGCTTTCTTT
TRBJ1-2 TRBV20-1 - - CSAVGTAPNYGYTF TGCAGTGCTGTCGGGACCGCTCCTAACTATGGCTACACCTTC
TRBJ1-2 TRBV15 few - CATSRDMAGGSNYGYTF TGTGCCACCAGCAGAGATATGGCAGGAGGGTCTAACTATGGCTACACCTTC
TRBJ2-5 TRBV5-1 - - CASSPRGGPQETQYF TGCGCCAGCAGCCCTAGGGGGGGGCCCCAAGAGACCCAGTACTTC
TRBJ1-1 TRBV15 - - CATSKQTSDTEAFF TGTGCCACCAGCAAGCAGACAAGCGACACTGAAGCTTTCTTT